The text below deals with one T cell receptor beta chain. This clone is described as medium-sized (0.01 to 0.1%). Its antigen is not yet known. No base quality information exists; no much larger clone differs at one position. Library creation used the immunoSEQ multiplex PCR assay. For the multiplex PCR, a mixture combining 60 forward primers for TCR Vbeta segments and 13 reverse primers for TCR Jbeta segments was used. The CDR3 region of rearranged TCR beta genes was amplified from genomic DNA by a multiplex PCR assay. On the Illumina HiSeq System, the amplified TCR beta libraries were sequenced as 87-base-pair reads. As for the original processing: Across the roughly 700 repertoires, a later analysis counted roughly 84 million unique TCR beta chains, around 11 million of which were shared by at least two donors. Raw reads were error-corrected and collapsed into unique sequences by a nearest-neighbor algorithm in which closely related sequences were merged to remove PCR and sequencing errors. Alignment of CDR3 sequences to IMGT reference sequences was used to assign V, D and J gene segments. Each retained sequence needed at least a six-nucleotide match to both a V gene segment and a J gene segment. A rearrangement was called productive if the CDR3 had no stop codons and remained in frame with V and J, and every other rearrangement was called non-productive. CDR3 was defined according to IMGT convention as the region running from the second conserved V-encoded cysteine to the conserved J-encoded phenylalanine. The earlier analysis of approximately 500 of the donors excluded sequences that lacked an unambiguous match to a single V gene segment. In an earlier analysis of 587 of the donors, V segments were called functional above 56.7% productive rearrangements and were called segregating when the between-donor standard deviation exceeded 5%. A statistical classification framework was built for diagnosing cytomegalovirus status from the catalog of TCR beta chain sequences. In a later analysis, V and J genes were assigned by comparing TCR nucleotide sequences against IMGT/GENE-DB human TR gene sequences. Using the TCRdist pipeline, a later analysis assigned CDR3 sequences along with most-parsimonious VDJ recombination scenarios. A later analysis defined each TCR beta chain by its CDR3 amino acid sequence plus V-gene family, and excluded reads lacking a unique V-gene family. As a way to deal with suspected cross-contamination and a sequencing artifact, a later analysis dropped hundreds of nucleotide sequences that were highly shared and had low generation probability. In a later analysis, a clonal expansion index was calculated for each public chain from normalized within-repertoire ranks of inferred template counts. A later analysis computed generation probabilities with a VDJ recombination model fitted to out-of-frame rearrangements, and checked the results against IGoR. Hypergeometric tests were used in a later analysis to score TCR-TCR, TCR-HLA and TCR-CMV co-occurrence, with a repertoire-size bias correction applied to the TCR pairs. False discovery rates were estimated in a later analysis by permuting HLA or CMV assignments 20 times. In a later analysis, co-occurring TCRs were grouped with DBSCAN, and TCRdist sequence similarity was added when clustering was performed within HLA-allele-positive subsets. Repertoires with fewer than 30,000 or more than 120,000 public chains were left out of co-occurrence clustering, as were about 5 repertoires with anomalous nucleotide sharing. Sourced from immuneACCESS, this table was stored by TCRdb with only in-frame sequences that have V and J called. A share of the clones is absent; for the studies checked, an unresolved V gene accounts for under half, and the remainder has no known explanation. V, J and clone size are taken as reported in that table, and D and trimming were inferred from the DNA itself. The sample table holds approximately 90,000 clones, of which less than 80% were seen once. The biggest ten clones account for approximately 1.5% of the sample.

V is clipped by 0 bases and J by 0 bases, and the sequence between their germline boundaries is 6 bases long. CDR1 and CDR2 (MRHNA, SNTAGT) derive from the germline V gene. From the cysteine through the phenylalanine, the CDR3 covers 15 amino acids. Only the CDR3 region is kept as DNA, spanning 45 bases read in frame from base 1. The cohort consisted of 666 healthy bone marrow donors. At the time of sampling, all cohort members were nominally healthy, though unrecorded immune exposures were likely present. The donor tested CMV seronegative, placing the donor among the 350 or so seronegative members of the cohort. Each donor provided a peripheral blood sample, and peripheral blood mononuclear cells were used for TCR beta sequencing. The Qiagen DNeasy Blood Extraction Kit was used to extract genomic DNA from the blood cell samples. This specimen belongs to a study of cytomegalovirus exposure and HLA in healthy donors (dated by TCRdb to between 2016 and 2019). Regarding the study in general: In an earlier analysis of roughly 500 of the donors, approximately 300 Gb of sequence data and 90 million to 120 million unique TCR beta sequences from about 180 million T cells were reported. Approximately 300 gigabases of sequencing data and 70 million to 100 million unique TCR sequences made up an early release that covered some 640 HLA-typed donors. Of the 300 to 450 genotyped donors, less than 85% were placed in the genetic ancestry cluster associated with self-reported Caucasian donors. The study was designed to test whether signatures of past pathogen exposure could be identified by cataloging public T cell receptors. The study profiled the T cell repertoires of fewer than 850 subjects by immunosequencing and related them to cytomegalovirus serostatus. In addition to the first cohort of 666 subjects, a separate validation cohort of approximately 110 different subjects was used. To predict cytomegalovirus infection status, the study combined high-throughput TCR immunosequencing, statistical association of individual TCRs with disease status, and machine learning. In a later analysis, previously published TCR beta repertoires from more than 500 donors were re-analyzed and high-resolution HLA genotyping was added so that TCR occurrence patterns could be studied. The later analysis used no new phenotypic data to find candidate immune exposures, relying instead on TCR beta sequences and their occurrence across donors. An earlier analysis of 587 of the donors used high-throughput TCR beta sequencing to judge whether each TCR beta V gene segment behaved as functional or pseudogenic. Donor age, sex, ethnicity and CMV serostatus were compiled alongside the repertoire data. A later genetic analysis used genome-wide SNP genotypes for about 55% of the 666 donors, treating that subset as a discovery cohort. All discovery cohort repertoires had been generated on a single sequencing platform. Both class I and class II loci were covered by HLA typing, at four-digit resolution. The number of typed donors differed by locus: roughly 620-640 for A, B, C, DRB1 and DQB1; 500 to 550 for DQA1; some 590 for DPA1; and 400 to 480 for DPB1. Four or five DR-DQ haplotypes were handled as single units for association and clustering because linkage in the cohort was strong. Among about 400 genotyped donors of the cohort, an average of approximately 240,000 unique TCR beta nucleotide sequences was sequenced per donor, of which 15% to 20% were non-productive.

Study-level results and caveats: The presence/absence analyses assumed that sequencing depth was roughly uniform across donors, and that assumption may not be true. V-gene and J-gene trimming of TCR beta chains was associated with a missense DCLRE1C variant in a later genetic analysis, and the association was replicated in an independent cohort. In a later analysis, most CMV-associated TCR beta chains were found to appear HLA-restricted, with HLA associations seemingly driven largely by CMV exposure. The authors suggested that the approach could potentially be generalized to other disease states and immunological phenotypes. Linkage disequilibrium might explain the correlated functional status among segregating V segments, but an unknown experimental factor could not be excluded. A later analysis reported that several top co-occurrence clusters appeared linked to parvovirus B19, influenza, CMV and Epstein-Barr virus. Across donors, most TCR sequences were observed very rarely, whereas some public TCRs were present in many individuals. In a later genetic analysis, fewer N-insertions in productive TCRs were reported among donors in an Asian-associated ancestry cluster than the roughly 700-donor mean. When HLA alleles, especially DR and DQ, strongly co-occurred, TCR associations were difficult to assign to individual alleles. In an earlier analysis of about 600 of the donors, most TCR beta V segments appeared in productive rearrangements about 90% or about 30% of the time, broadly matching IMGT annotations. Some 16 rarely observed V segments, including chromosome 9 orphons, were excluded from the earlier analysis of some 590 of the donors because counts were too low. A group of highly shared sequence variants was considered likely to be a technical artifact of the sequencing pipeline. Some IMGT-functional V segments, including TRBV6-2 and TRBV6-3, could not be told apart with the 87-base-pair reads, so those segments were excluded. HLA typing was unavailable for some donors at each locus, so association tests used only the typed subset. In a later analysis, TCR association rates were found to vary across HLA loci, with the most associated TCRs seen for DRB1 alleles and the fewest for HLA-C alleles. For the cohort, immune exposure information was limited to CMV serostatus. The classifier was reported to diagnose cytomegalovirus status with high specificity and sensitivity in both the original cohort and the validation cohort. Three of the identified cytomegalovirus-associated TCR beta chains were confirmed in vitro to be specific for cytomegalovirus antigens. In a later analysis, 15,000 to 20,000 TCR beta sequences were associated with specific HLA alleles at a false discovery rate of 0.05. In this cohort, only TCR beta chains were sequenced, and detectable features were limited by the absence of alpha or paired-chain data. The study gave a list of over 150 TCR beta chains associated with cytomegalovirus. In a later analysis, HLA-associated TCR beta chains were found to be more clonally expanded and to have lower generation probabilities than equally common non-associated chains. A further reported finding was that TCR beta sequences accurately predicted the HLA-A and HLA-B alleles for most subjects in the first cohort.

The specimen sequenced was PBMCs. This receptor was taken from a male donor in good health and CMV-seronegative. The chain employs TRBV6-4 and TRBJ2-1, with TRBD2 tentatively as D gene (6 bases match). The CDR3 protein is CASSDSAGSYNEQFF. At the DNA level, the sequence is TGTGCCAGCAGTGACTCAGCGGGCTCCTACAATGAGCAGTTCTTC.